This T cell receptor beta chain was sequenced for a study of blood T cell repertoires in COVID-19. Whole-study context: The United States, Italy and Spain supplied acute and convalescent COVID-19 samples. T cells, B-cell-depleted T cells, or PBMCs provided the cDNA or gDNA that served as material.

Study processing details: Estimation of nucleated cell counts relied on the amplification of reference gene primers. Repertoires were generated with immunoSEQ multiplex PCR, while TCRdb's copy carries only in-frame clones and drops some. V and J calls and clone size come straight from that table; D and trimming were deduced from the DNA. Among approximately 99,000 clones listed, 79% were seen once. Germline V lookup: CDR1 SGHRS, CDR2 YFSETQ. The CDR3 has 18 amino acids. With regard to this clone: At one of its ends the junction is not consistent with the germline gene, which may arise from a read error.

This sequence joins TRBV5-1 and TRBJ2-2, with TRBD2 matching 14 bases. The sample consisted of peripheral blood. The source is a woman older than 75 with active or convalescent COVID-19. CDR3 sequence (DNA): TGTGCCAGCGGGCCGCGGACTAGCGGGAGGTCCACCACCGGGGAGCTGTTTTTT. Its protein product is CASGPRTSGRSTTGELFF.